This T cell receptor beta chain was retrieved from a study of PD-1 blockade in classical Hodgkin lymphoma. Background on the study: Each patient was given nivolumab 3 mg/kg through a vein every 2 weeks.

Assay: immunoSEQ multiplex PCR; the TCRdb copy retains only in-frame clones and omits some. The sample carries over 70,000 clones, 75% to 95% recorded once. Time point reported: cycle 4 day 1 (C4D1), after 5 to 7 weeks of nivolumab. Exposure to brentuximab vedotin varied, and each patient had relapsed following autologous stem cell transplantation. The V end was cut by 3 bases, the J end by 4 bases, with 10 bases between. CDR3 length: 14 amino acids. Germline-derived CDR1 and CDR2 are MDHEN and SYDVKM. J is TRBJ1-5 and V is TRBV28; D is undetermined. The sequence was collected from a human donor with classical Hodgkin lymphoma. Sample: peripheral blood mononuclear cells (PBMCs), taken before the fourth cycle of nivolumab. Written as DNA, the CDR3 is TGTGCCAGCAGTTTGGGTCTGCGTAATCAGCCCCAGCATTTT. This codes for CASSLGLRNQPQHF.